These 5 T cell receptor beta chains came from one sample sequenced in a study of beta chain features in type 1 diabetes. Isolated RNA was reverse transcribed in full, so expressed TCRB transcripts were sequenced. Profiling relied on immunoSEQ multiplex PCR, and the TCRdb table lists in-frame clones only, not all of them. In the table there are roughly 41,000 clones, around 45% of which are singletons. The sample comprised central memory CD4+ T cells from blood. The receptors stem from a young woman in good health.

V is TRBV18 and J is TRBJ1-4, with a tentative D call TRBD1 (5 bases). Trimming shortened V by 3 bases and J by 1 base, and 6 bases separated the two germline ends. Germline V gene lookup returns CDR1 KGHSH and CDR2 LQKENI. This CDR3 comprises 14 residues. CDR3 amino acids: CASSPRGTNEKLFF. As DNA, the CDR3 is TGTGCCAGCTCACCTAGGGGAACTAATGAAAAACTGTTTTTT.

This chain connects TRBV5-1 to TRBJ2-3; 9 bases line up with TRBD2. V lost 0 bases, J lost 4 bases, and 3 bases stayed unmatched. The CDR3 contains 15 residues. Germline V gene sequence: CDR1 SGHRS, CDR2 YFSETQ. CDR3 in amino acids: CASSLEGGRADTQYF. For the CDR3, the DNA is TGCGCCAGCAGCTTGGAGGGCGGGAGGGCAGATACGCAGTATTTT. Together with reference TRBV5-1 and TRBJ2-3, the CDR3 gives the full variable domain: KAGVTQTPRYLIKTRGQQVTLSCSPISGHRSVSWYQQTPGQGLQFLFEYFSETQRNKGNFPGRFSGRQFSNSRSEMNVSTLELGDSALYLCASSLEGGRADTQYFGPGTRLTVL.

This rearrangement joins TRBV4-2 to TRBJ1-1, with TRBD1 matching 7 bases. Germline loops: CDR1 LGHNA, CDR2 YNFKEQ. This CDR3 has 15 residues. Trimming cost V 1 base and J 3 bases; bases outside gene matches: 5. The CDR3 reads CASSQGQGIDTEAFF. CDR3 in DNA: TGTGCCAGCAGCCAAGGACAGGGTATTGACACTGAAGCTTTCTTT.

This clone has just a few counts. This sequence joins TRBV7-2 and TRBJ2-3, with 13 bases aligning to TRBD2. The length of the CDR3 is 19 residues. CDR1 and CDR2 (germline): SGHTA, FQGNSA. V was clipped by 3 bases and J by 5 bases; unmatched bases: 14. The CDR3 sequence is CASSFVRSLAGGQGDTQYF. The CDR3 DNA is TGTGCCAGCAGCTTCGTTCGATCACTAGCGGGGGGGCAAGGAGATACGCAGTATTTT.

Only a few counts were recorded for this clone. The chain joins TRBV5-1 to TRBJ2-2, with 13 bases matching TRBD2. There are 19 residues in the CDR3. Germline CDR1 reads SGHRS; CDR2 reads YFSETQ. V lost 4 bases and J lost 1; bases outside the gene matches: 10. The CDR3 region is CASSPPGLAGAKNTGELFF. The CDR3 DNA reads as TGCGCCAGCAGCCCACCAGGACTAGCGGGGGCAAAGAACACCGGGGAGCTGTTTTTT.